One and the same sample provided the 2 T cell receptor beta chains below, sequenced in a study of vaccination effects on CD4 cells after COVID-19. For these receptors, no antigen is known. Ahead of sequencing, the ViraFEST assay grew antigen-specific CD4+ T cells using viral peptide pools. Culture lasted around eleven days before CD4+ T cell isolation. The vaccine given was either BNT162b2 or mRNA-1273, in two doses. The table came from immunoSEQ multiplex PCR; TCRdb's copy has only in-frame clones and leaves some out. The sample comprises roughly 70,000 clones, roughly 76% of which are singletons, and more than 0.85% rests with the top ten. Sequenced here: CD4+ T cells from PBMCs cultured with HCoV-OC43 spike peptides, sampled after COVID-19 vaccination. As for subset: HCoV-OC43 spike overlapping peptide pool stimulation. These receptors were collected from a human donor who received a COVID-19 vaccine.

This clone was counted a few times. The J gene is TRBJ1-6, the V gene TRBV6-5; 8 nucleotides line up with TRBD1. This CDR3 is 14 amino acids long. Germline trimming cut 8 bases from V and 6 bases from J; bases unmatched to any gene: 6. CDR1 and CDR2 from the germline V gene are MNHEY and SVGAGI. The CDR3 sequence is CASGQGVSNSPLHF. The CDR3 nucleotides read TGTGCCAGCGGACAGGGCGTTAGTAATTCACCCCTCCACTTT.

This clone showed up just once. The rearrangement joins TRBV30 to TRBJ1-5; TRBD1 matches at 10 bases. Unmatched junction bases numbered 4, after V lost 3 bases and J lost 2 bases. The CDR3 is 15 amino acids. Germline CDR1 reads GTSNPN; CDR2 reads SVGIG (reference sequence). The CDR3 sequence: CAWSPGTGGNQPQHF. The CDR3 coding sequence is TGTGCCTGGAGCCCCGGGACAGGGGGCAATCAGCCCCAGCATTTT.